This entry lists 25 T cell receptor beta chains sequenced from one sample in a study of blood T cell repertoires in COVID-19. Sequencing was performed with immunoSEQ multiplex PCR; in TCRdb, only in-frame clones are kept and a portion is missing. The sample consists of 300,000 to 500,000 clones, around 90% of them appearing once. Sequencing used PBMCs or T cells enriched from blood (not recorded which). The receptor set was obtained from a woman between 40 and 50 years old with acute COVID-19.

A few counts support this clone. This sequence joins TRBV2 and TRBJ2-7; TRBD2 agrees at 9 bases. Per the germline V gene, CDR1 is SNHLY and CDR2 is FYNNEI. The CDR3 sequence is 14 residues long. J was trimmed by 6 bases and V by 4 bases; bases with no gene match: 7. Here the CDR3 reads CASSVGGGVREQYF. CDR3 DNA sequence: TGTGCCAGCAGTGTCGGCGGGGGGGTTCGCGAGCAGTACTTC. Drawing the rest from reference TRBV2 and TRBJ2-7, the complete variable domain is EPEVTQTPSHQVTQMGQEVILRCVPISNHLYFYWYRQILGQKVEFLVSFYNNEISEKSEIFDDQFSVERPDGSNFTLKIRSTKLEDSAMYFCASSVGGGVREQYFGPGTRLTVT.

The chain couples TRBV6-1 to TRBJ1-1, with D unclear. The CDR3 is 14 residues long. Per germline, CDR1 MNHNS and CDR2 SASEGT. V lost 2 bases and J 1 base, leaving 8 bases between the germline ends. CDR3 DNA sequence: TGTGCCAGCAGTGAAACCACATGGAACACTGAAGCTTTCTTT. Amino acid sequence: CASSETTWNTEAFF.

The chain has TRBV24-1 and TRBJ2-7; 8 positions match TRBD1. Germline V gene lookup returns CDR1 KGHDR and CDR2 SFDVKD. The CDR3 sequence is 13 residues long. The J segment lost 0 bases and the V segment lost 9 bases, leaving 3 bases of the junction unmatched. The CDR3 coding sequence is TGTGCCACCTCGACAGGGGCCTCCTACGAGCAGTACTTC. Protein product: CATSTGASYEQYF.

The CDR3, as DNA: TGTGCCAGCAGCTTCTTGCACAGCCAAGAGACCCAGTACTTC. Encoded protein: CASSFLHSQETQYF. The chain uses TRBV5-6 and TRBJ2-5; no firm D call. Germline values: CDR1 SGHDT, CDR2 YYEEEE. V lost 2 bases and J lost 1, with 9 bases in between. The CDR3 contains 14 residues.

The chain employs TRBV2 and TRBJ2-2; maybe TRBD1 (5 bases). Trimming cost V 2 bases and J 1 base, with 11 bases left between them. CDR3 length: 16 residues. Germline V CDR1 and CDR2: SNHLY, FYNNEI. The CDR3 nucleotides are TGTGCCAGCAGTGAATTAGTGGACAAGAACACCGGGGAGCTGTTTTTT. Translated, it gives CASSELVDKNTGELFF.

The chain recombines TRBV28 with TRBJ2-7; TRBD2 might be the D (5 bases). The CDR3 is 16 amino acids. V gave up 3 bases and J gave up 5 bases, with 20 bases separating them. The germline V gene has CDR1 MDHEN and CDR2 SYDVKM. CDR3 region: CASSFSAGRKWHEQYF. CDR3 DNA sequence: TGTGCCAGCAGTTTCAGTGCGGGCAGAAAATGGCACGAGCAGTACTTC.

The V and J genes are TRBV18 and TRBJ2-1; D not certain. Between the trimmed V and J ends, which lost 4 bases and 5 bases, there was a span of 6 bases. The CDR3 spans 12 residues. Germline CDR1 reads KGHSH; CDR2 reads LQKENI. The CDR3 loop is CASSLTNNEQFF. CDR3 DNA: TGTGCCAGCTCACTTACAAACAATGAGCAGTTCTTC.

The CDR3 loop reads CASSEGQGAVDEQFF. The CDR3 DNA follows: TGTGCCAGCAGTGAGGGACAGGGGGCGGTCGATGAGCAGTTCTTC. The chain links TRBV25-1 to TRBJ2-1, with TRBD1 identical over 12 bases. CDR1 and CDR2 (germline): MGHDK, SYGVNS. After removal of 3 bases from V and 8 bases from J, the junction contained 5 bases not matched to a gene. The CDR3 runs 15 residues.

V and J are TRBV18 and TRBJ1-2; the match to TRBD1 covers 10 bases. The V segment lost 3 bases and the J segment 3 bases; nucleotides outside the gene matches: 7. This CDR3 has 16 residues. CDR1 and CDR2 (germline): KGHSH, LQKENI. The chain's CDR3 is CASSPGTGAVDYGYTF. The CDR3 nucleotides are TGTGCCAGCTCACCGGGGACAGGGGCGGTGGACTATGGCTACACCTTC.

The J gene is TRBJ1-6, the V gene TRBV19; D perhaps matches TRBD1 (6 bases). The CDR3 contains 14 residues. V was cut by 5 bases and J by 8 bases, with 13 bases left in between. The germline gives CDR1 LNHDA, CDR2 SQIVND (reference sequence). The CDR3 loop is CASSWQGQHSPLHF. The CDR3 bases are TGTGCCAGTAGTTGGCAGGGGCAGCATTCACCCCTCCACTTT.

V usage is TRBV9 and J usage is TRBJ1-1, with a possible D match to TRBD1 (6 bases). The CDR3 is 15 residues long. The germline CDR1 and CDR2 sequences are SGDLS and YYNGEE. V lost 0 bases, J lost 1 base, and 10 bases lay in between. CDR3 protein: CASSVAGQGNTEAFF. CDR3 sequence (DNA): TGTGCCAGCAGCGTAGCGGGACAAGGGAACACTGAAGCTTTCTTT.

The CDR3 spells CASSDPGTGVPGELFF. CDR3 sequence (DNA): TGCGCCAGCAGCGATCCCGGGACAGGGGTCCCCGGGGAGCTGTTTTTT. The chain employs TRBV5-1 and TRBJ2-2; 10 bases align to TRBD1. The germline gives CDR1 SGHRS, CDR2 YFSETQ. V was clipped by 4 bases and J by 6 bases; unmatched bases: 9. The CDR3 is made up of 16 amino acids.

The chain is built from TRBV2 and TRBJ1-3; 8 bases align to TRBD1. Germline V gives CDR1 SNHLY, CDR2 FYNNEI. This CDR3 spans 13 amino acids. Losses at the gene ends were 8 bases for V and 6 bases for J; bases not matched to a gene: 6. CDR3 residues: CASGGTGKNTIYF. CDR3 nucleotides: TGTGCCAGCGGTGGGACAGGCAAAAACACCATATATTTT.

The chain uses TRBV7-9 and TRBJ2-7, with 8 nucleotides matching TRBD1. The CDR3 sequence is 12 residues long. Germline CDR1 is SEHNR and CDR2 is FQNEAQ (reference sequence). V was clipped by 4 bases and J by 5 bases; unmatched bases: 1. CDR3 in DNA: TGTGCCAGCAGCTGGACAGGGAACGAGCAGTACTTC. This sequence encodes CASSWTGNEQYF.

This chain connects TRBV5-6 to TRBJ1-2; a weak D match, TRBD1 (5 bases). Germline V CDR1 and CDR2: SGHDT, YYEEEE. This CDR3 has 15 residues. V lost 0 bases to trimming and J lost 6 bases, with 15 bases between them. CDR3 sequence reads: CASSLGIGDFNGYTF. The DNA of the CDR3 is TGTGCCAGCAGCTTGGGAATAGGGGACTTTAATGGCTACACCTTC.

The V call is TRBV7-9, the J call TRBJ1-2, with no clear D. The CDR3 runs 12 residues. V was cut by 5 bases and J by 4 bases, with 8 bases left in between. Germline CDR1 is SEHNR and CDR2 is FQNEAQ (reference sequence). CDR3 sequence reads: CASSANSYGYTF. DNA of the CDR3: TGTGCCAGCAGCGCAAACAGCTATGGCTACACCTTC.

This chain joins TRBV3-1 (or the pseudogene TRBV3-2) and TRBJ1-2; 7 nucleotides align to TRBD1. The CDR3 contains 16 residues. Trimming removed 4 bases from V and 6 bases from J; junction bases left unmatched: 14. Germline values: CDR1 LGHDT, CDR2 YNNKEL (reference sequence). The CDR3, as DNA: TGTGCCAGCAGCCGAACGGAGGGGGCAGCGAATGATGGCTACACCTTC. Translating gives CASSRTEGAANDGYTF.

The chain joins TRBV9 to TRBJ2-3, with unresolved D. The CDR3 covers 12 residues. The ends were cut back, 0 bases at V and 6 bases at J, with 5 bases in the middle. CDR1 and CDR2 (germline): SGDLS, YYNGEE. CDR3 in amino acids: CASSVVADTQYF. The CDR3 DNA follows: TGTGCCAGCAGCGTAGTAGCCGATACGCAGTATTTT.

V gene TRBV9 combines with J gene TRBJ1-1; TRBD1 might be the D (6 bases). V lost 6 bases and J 1 base, leaving 16 bases between the germline ends. Per the germline V gene, CDR1 is SGDLS and CDR2 is YYNGEE. The CDR3 runs 15 residues. CDR3 region: CASTLGGGANTEAFF. The CDR3 DNA sequence: TGTGCCAGCACCTTAGGGGGGGGCGCGAACACTGAAGCTTTCTTT.

This clone has a handful of counts. The chain recombines TRBV19 with TRBJ2-7; 9 nucleotides agree with TRBD1. This CDR3 is built from 15 residues. Germline CDR1 reads LNHDA; CDR2 reads SQIVND (reference sequence). The ends lost 2 bases at V and 7 bases at J; junction bases unmatched: 9. The CDR3: CASSISLGQGKEQYF. CDR3 bases: TGTGCCAGTAGTATATCCCTTGGACAGGGGAAAGAGCAGTACTTC.

In regard to this clone: The same CDR3 arises from other DNA sequences in this sample as well. The V gene is TRBV5-1, the J gene TRBJ1-6; TRBD1 aligns across 8 bases. The CDR3 spans 14 residues. Trimming removed 4 bases from V and 9 bases from J; junction bases left unmatched: 6. Germline V lookup: CDR1 SGHRS, CDR2 YFSETQ. CDR3 sequence reads: CASSLGQGGSPLHF. For the CDR3, the DNA is TGCGCCAGCAGCCTCGGACAGGGTGGTTCACCCCTCCACTTT.

The rearrangement links TRBV10-3 to TRBJ2-7; 9 bases are shared with TRBD1. Germline trimming cut 2 bases from V and 5 bases from J; bases unmatched to any gene: 7. The CDR3 runs 15 residues. The germline V gene encodes CDR1 ENHRY and CDR2 SYGVKD. This CDR3 reads CAISERGQGTHEQYF. CDR3 nucleotide sequence: TGTGCCATCAGTGAGAGGGGACAGGGTACACACGAGCAGTACTTC.

The chain recombines TRBV6-5 with TRBJ2-2, with unresolved D. From germline, CDR1 is MNHEY and CDR2 SVGAGI. The CDR3 covers 11 residues. The V gene lost 7 bases and the J gene lost 2 bases, with 2 bases spanning the gap. The CDR3, as DNA: TGTGCCAGCACAAACACCGGGGAGCTGTTTTTT. Its translation: CASTNTGELFF.

The chain links TRBV12-3 or TRBV12-4 to TRBJ2-1, with 8 bases that match TRBD1. Germline trimming cut 5 bases from V and 4 bases from J; bases unmatched to any gene: 1. The CDR3 consists of 13 residues. CDR3 sequence reads: CASSRQGYNEQFF. Here the CDR3 DNA reads TGTGCCAGCAGTAGACAGGGGTACAATGAGCAGTTCTTC.

Regarding this clone: The junction does not match germline at one end; this may be a read error. This rearrangement joins TRBV2 to TRBJ2-1; 7 bases fit TRBD1. The CDR3 extends over 13 amino acids. Germline CDR1 SNHLY, CDR2 FYNNEI. As DNA, the CDR3 is TGCACGGGGACAGAAAGGACCTACAATGAGCAGTTCTTC. It is translated as CTGTERTYNEQFF.